The rows below give T cell receptor beta chains drawn from one sample of a study of Graves' ophthalmopathy and Graves' hyperthyroidism. Using its own MiXCR run on the multiplex PCR reads, TCRdb lists one record per CDR3 protein. The sample records 200,000 to 250,000 distinct CDR3 sequences, about a fifth being singletons. The material sequenced was peripheral blood. The origin of the receptors is a woman between 45 and 65 years old with Graves' ophthalmopathy. The CDR3 runs from the conserved cysteine through the conserved F or W. Fields, in order: J gene, clone size, V gene, CDR3 length, D gene, CDR3 DNA, CDR3 protein. D genes are given only for firm matches. Clone size, where shown, is once, few, many, or a class for clones that have expanded.

J: TRBJ1-1
size: many
V: TRBV14
length: 13
D: .
DNA: TGTGCCAGCAGCCAATGGGAGGGCACTGAAGCTTTCTTT
CDR3: CASSQWEGTEAFF

J: TRBJ2-7
size: many
V: TRBV29-1
length: 12
D: .
DNA: TGCAGCGTTGGTGGACAGATCCACGAGCAGTACTTC
CDR3: CSVGGQIHEQYF

J: TRBJ2-5
size: .
V: TRBV12-3/TRBV12-4
length: 14
D: .
DNA: TGTGCCAGCAGTTTTGACAGACGACAAGAGACCCAGTACTTC
CDR3: CASSFDRRQETQYF

J: TRBJ1-1
size: .
V: TRBV6-1
length: 14
D: .
DNA: TGTGCCAGCAGACACGCAGGGTCGGCCACTGAAGCTTTCTTT
CDR3: CASRHAGSATEAFF

J: TRBJ2-7
size: many
V: TRBV5-1
length: 17
D: .
DNA: TGCGCCAGCAGCTTGGCCACGTTACAGGGGAGGATCAGTGGGCAGTACTTC
CDR3: CASSLATLQGRISGQYF

J: TRBJ1-6
size: many
V: TRBV20-1
length: 16
D: TRBD1
DNA: TGCAGTGCTTTCCCCGTAGACAGGGCCTTTAATTCACCCCTCCACTTT
CDR3: CSAFPVDRAFNSPLHF

J: TRBJ2-2
size: many
V: TRBV11-2
length: 13
D: .
DNA: TGTGCCAGCAGCTTATTCGACACCGGGGAGCTGTTTTTT
CDR3: CASSLFDTGELFF

J: TRBJ2-7
size: many
V: TRBV10-3
length: 14
D: TRBD2
DNA: TGTGCCATCAGGGAGGCGGGAGACGGCGACGAGCAGTACTTC
CDR3: CAIREAGDGDEQYF

J: TRBJ2-7
size: many
V: TRBV15
length: 16
D: .
DNA: TGTGCCACCAGCAGAGGAACCGGTGTCGGATCATCCGAGCAGTACTTC
CDR3: CATSRGTGVGSSEQYF

J: TRBJ1-1
size: many
V: TRBV20-1
length: 14
D: .
DNA: TGCAGTGCTAGACAGCCCGCCTTGAACACTGAAGCTTTCTTT
CDR3: CSARQPALNTEAFF

J: TRBJ1-1
size: many
V: TRBV5-1
length: 15
D: .
DNA: TGCGCCAGCGCCCCGAGCAGAGGGGGGAGAACTGAAGCTTTCTTT
CDR3: CASAPSRGGRTEAFF

J: TRBJ2-7
size: many
V: TRBV2
length: 12
D: .
DNA: TGTGCCAGCAGTGAACGGGGACACGAGCAGTACTTC
CDR3: CASSERGHEQYF

J: TRBJ2-7
size: many
V: TRBV24-1
length: 14
D: TRBD1
DNA: TGTGCCACCAGGGGGACAGGGCCAGCGTACGAGCAGTACTTC
CDR3: CATRGTGPAYEQYF

J: TRBJ2-7
size: .
V: TRBV6-1
length: 14
D: TRBD2
DNA: TGTGCCAGCACCCCGGGTAGCGGGATTGAAAGGCAGTACTTC
CDR3: CASTPGSGIERQYF

J: TRBJ1-5
size: many
V: TRBV5-1
length: 15
D: .
DNA: TGCGCCAGCAGCTTGGGAAGTGGGGGTAATCAGCCCCAGCATTTT
CDR3: CASSLGSGGNQPQHF

J: TRBJ2-7
size: many
V: TRBV20-1
length: 15
D: .
DNA: TGCAGTGCTAGAGACCGCCTGGGTAGGCCTCTTGAGCAGTACTTC
CDR3: CSARDRLGRPLEQYF

J: TRBJ1-5
size: .
V: TRBV4-2
length: 15
D: TRBD1
DNA: TGTGCCAGCAGCCCAGGGACAGGGACATCCCAGCCCCAGCATTTT
CDR3: CASSPGTGTSQPQHF

J: TRBJ1-1
size: many
V: TRBV19
length: 15
D: .
DNA: TGTGCCAGTAGTATGACAGCGACACTGAACACTGAAGCTTTCTTT
CDR3: CASSMTATLNTEAFF

J: TRBJ2-2
size: many
V: TRBV28
length: 16
D: TRBD1
DNA: TGTGCCAGCAGCCCCCCCCGGACAGGGGACACCGGGGAGCTGTTTTTT
CDR3: CASSPPRTGDTGELFF

J: TRBJ2-5
size: .
V: TRBV6-2/TRBV6-3
length: 10
D: .
DNA: TGTGCCAGCAGTTCGGGCGGTCAGTACTTC
CDR3: CASSSGGQYF

J: TRBJ1-1
size: many
V: TRBV10-3
length: 14
D: .
DNA: TGTGCCATCAGTGCCGGACGGCTGAACACTGAAGCTTTCTTT
CDR3: CAISAGRLNTEAFF

J: TRBJ1-1
size: many
V: TRBV7-9
length: 14
D: .
DNA: TGTGCCAGCAGTAGGTGGGGGACGGGCACTGAAGCTTTCTTT
CDR3: CASSRWGTGTEAFF

J: TRBJ2-5
size: many
V: TRBV29-1
length: 10
D: TRBD2
DNA: TGCAGCGCCGCGGGGGGGACCCAGTACTTC
CDR3: CSAAGGTQYF

J: TRBJ1-1
size: many
V: TRBV28
length: 11
D: .
DNA: TGTGCCACCGAGGCCGTCACTGAAGCTTTCTTT
CDR3: CATEAVTEAFF

J: TRBJ1-2
size: many
V: TRBV12-5
length: 13
D: TRBD1
DNA: TGTGCTAGTGGCACACAGGGGACCTATGGCTACACCTTC
CDR3: CASGTQGTYGYTF

J: TRBJ1-1
size: many
V: TRBV3-1
length: 14
D: .
DNA: TGTGCCAGCAGCCAAGGGGACAACAAGAGGCGAGCTTTCTTT
CDR3: CASSQGDNKRRAFF

J: TRBJ2-5
size: many
V: TRBV20-1
length: 14
D: .
DNA: TGCAGTGCTAGTAGGGGACTGCGGGGAGAGACCCAGTACTTC
CDR3: CSASRGLRGETQYF

J: TRBJ1-6
size: many
V: TRBV12-3/TRBV12-4
length: 14
D: .
DNA: TGTGCCAGCAGTTTACAAGGGGGGAATTCACCCCTCCACTTT
CDR3: CASSLQGGNSPLHF

J: TRBJ1-1
size: .
V: TRBV12-3/TRBV12-4
length: 16
D: .
DNA: TGTGCCAGCACCAAACCCCCTAGCCGACGGAACACTGAAGCTTTCTTT
CDR3: CASTKPPSRRNTEAFF

J: TRBJ1-3
size: many
V: TRBV20-1
length: 13
D: .
DNA: TGCAGTGCTACGGGAGGGAGCGGAAACACCATATATTTT
CDR3: CSATGGSGNTIYF

J: TRBJ2-7
size: many
V: TRBV30
length: 14
D: .
DNA: TGTGCCTGGAGTGTTTGGGTGAGCTCCTACGAGCAGTACTTC
CDR3: CAWSVWVSSYEQYF

J: TRBJ2-4
size: many
V: TRBV2
length: 15
D: TRBD1
DNA: TGTGCCAGCAGTGCCACGGGACAGCAGTCCAACATTCAGTACTTC
CDR3: CASSATGQQSNIQYF

J: TRBJ2-2
size: many
V: TRBV5-1
length: 17
D: TRBD2
DNA: TGCGCCAGCAGCTCCCCTAGCGGGAGGGCCGGGTCGGGGGAGCTGTTTTTT
CDR3: CASSSPSGRAGSGELFF

J: TRBJ2-7
size: many
V: TRBV28
length: 18
D: .
DNA: TGTGCCAGCAGTCTCTTGGCCAGGGGACCGCTAAGCTCCTACGAGCAGTACTTC
CDR3: CASSLLARGPLSSYEQYF

J: TRBJ2-4
size: many
V: TRBV28
length: 14
D: TRBD2
DNA: TGTGCCAGCAGTCGTACTAGCGGGGCAAACATTCAGTACTTC
CDR3: CASSRTSGANIQYF

J: TRBJ2-7
size: many
V: TRBV7-4
length: 14
D: .
DNA: TGTGCCAGCAGCTTTGCCTCTCGGGCCTACGAGCAGTACTTC
CDR3: CASSFASRAYEQYF

J: TRBJ1-1
size: .
V: TRBV2
length: 12
D: .
DNA: TGTGCCAGCAGTGTGTTTATTACTGAAGCTTTCTTT
CDR3: CASSVFITEAFF

J: TRBJ1-1
size: many
V: TRBV27
length: 14
D: .
DNA: TGTGCCAGCAGTCCGGAGCCCCAGGGGAGGGAAGCTTTCTTT
CDR3: CASSPEPQGREAFF

J: TRBJ1-6
size: .
V: TRBV12-3/TRBV12-4
length: 14
D: .
DNA: TGTGCCAGCACCACGGGACCGAGAAATTCACCCCTCCACTTT
CDR3: CASTTGPRNSPLHF

J: TRBJ2-2
size: many
V: TRBV2
length: 16
D: TRBD2
DNA: TGTGCCAGCAGTGTAACTCGAGCGGGAGGCACCGGGGAGCTGTTTTTT
CDR3: CASSVTRAGGTGELFF

J: TRBJ2-5
size: many
V: TRBV6-4
length: 18
D: .
DNA: TGTGCCACCCGCCCGATGGGCACGGGTACTGGCACCCAAGAGACCCAGTACTTC
CDR3: CATRPMGTGTGTQETQYF

J: TRBJ2-1
size: many
V: TRBV12-3/TRBV12-4
length: 17
D: TRBD2
DNA: TGTGCCAGCAGTACCCATTTCGCGGGAGGGGCCTACAATGAGCAGTTCTTC
CDR3: CASSTHFAGGAYNEQFF

J: TRBJ2-7
size: many
V: TRBV5-1
length: 13
D: .
DNA: TGCGCCAGCAGCTTGGGTGCCCCGGGGGAGCAGTACTTC
CDR3: CASSLGAPGEQYF

J: TRBJ2-7
size: .
V: TRBV30
length: 14
D: TRBD1
DNA: TGTGCCTGGAGTGTGGTACAGGGGGCCTACGAGCAGTACTTC
CDR3: CAWSVVQGAYEQYF

J: TRBJ2-1
size: many
V: TRBV3-1
length: 21
D: .
DNA: TGTGCCAGCAGCCACTCAAAAAGAGTCCGTGGTTTGGGCCTAGGGGCTGGGGAGCAGTTCTTC
CDR3: CASSHSKRVRGLGLGAGEQFF

J: TRBJ1-3
size: few
V: TRBV6-1
length: 16
D: .
DNA: TGTGCCAGCAGTGAAGCGCACCGAGTGAGTGGAAACACCATATATTTT
CDR3: CASSEAHRVSGNTIYF

J: TRBJ2-2
size: many
V: TRBV28
length: 13
D: .
DNA: TGTGCCAGCAGTTTAGTCTCGACCGGGGAGCTGTTTTTT
CDR3: CASSLVSTGELFF

J: TRBJ1-3
size: many
V: TRBV6-2/TRBV6-3
length: 15
D: .
DNA: TGTGCCAGCAGTTACCTCAAGAGCTCTGGAAACACCATATATTTT
CDR3: CASSYLKSSGNTIYF

J: TRBJ2-7
size: many
V: TRBV10-3
length: 12
D: TRBD1
DNA: TGTGCCATCAGCAAGACAGGGTACGAGCAGTACTTC
CDR3: CAISKTGYEQYF

J: TRBJ2-5
size: .
V: TRBV19
length: 15
D: TRBD1
DNA: TGTGCCAGTAGTATGGACAGGGGGCAGCAAGAGACCCAGTACTTC
CDR3: CASSMDRGQQETQYF

J: TRBJ1-3
size: many
V: TRBV12-3/TRBV12-4
length: 15
D: .
DNA: TGTGCCAGCAGCCTAGATCCGTTCTCTGGAAACACCATATATTTT
CDR3: CASSLDPFSGNTIYF

J: TRBJ1-2
size: many
V: TRBV25-1
length: 16
D: .
DNA: TGTGCCAGCAGTGTAAAGGGAGAACCATTTAACTATGGCTACACCTTC
CDR3: CASSVKGEPFNYGYTF

J: TRBJ1-5
size: few
V: TRBV7-9
length: 13
D: .
DNA: TGTGCCAGAGGGCAGGGAGGCAATCAGCCCCAGCATTTT
CDR3: CARGQGGNQPQHF

J: TRBJ1-2
size: many
V: TRBV6-2/TRBV6-3
length: 13
D: .
DNA: TGTGCCAGCAGTTTTGCGGACAGCCGTCACCAAAGTTTC
CDR3: CASSFADSRHQSF